The clone carrying this T cell receptor (beta chain) was seen only once. The data were taken from a study of blood T cell repertoires in COVID-19. Study information: Researchers got acute and convalescent COVID-19 samples from the United States, Italy and Spain. Sources were T cells, B-cell-depleted T cells, or PBMCs; the material itself was cDNA or gDNA.

In the original workflow: Reference gene primer amplification yielded estimated nucleated cell counts. TCRdb's copy holds only in-frame clones and misses some; the assay was immunoSEQ multiplex PCR. V and J calls and clone size follow that table, whereas D and trimming were derived from the DNA. The data show 80,000 to 95,000 clones, roughly 85% seen once. Sequencing was done on a sample of peripheral blood. The origin of this receptor is a man of 80 years or more with acute or convalescent COVID-19.

CDR3 in DNA: TGCGCCAGCAGCCTGGGCGGGAGCACAGATACGCAGTATTTT. It encodes CASSLGGSTDTQYF. The rearrangement links TRBV5-1 to TRBJ2-3; D perhaps matches TRBD2 (5 bases). V was shortened by 4 bases and J by 0 bases, with 9 bases between the two germline ends. Germline V lookup: CDR1 SGHRS, CDR2 YFSETQ. This CDR3 is 14 amino acids long. Based on the CDR3 plus reference TRBV5-1 and TRBJ2-3, the full variable domain is KAGVTQTPRYLIKTRGQQVTLSCSPISGHRSVSWYQQTPGQGLQFLFEYFSETQRNKGNFPGRFSGRQFSNSRSEMNVSTLELGDSALYLCASSLGGSTDTQYFGPGTRLTVL.